This T cell receptor beta chain stems from a study of human T cells and chemical hapten exposure. Study conclusions and caveats: Significantly greater numbers of large CDR3 similarity clusters came from expanded TCRs than from controls.

In the original workflow: A per-sample median of about 96,000 TCRs was observed, with counts ranging from roughly 20,000 to 750,000. TCRdb processed the RACE reads anew with MiXCR; each CDR3 protein has one entry. The V and J calls shown here were made by TCRdb, not taken from the authors' results. The sample yields 150,000 to 200,000 distinct CDR3 sequences, about 25% seen once. The CDR3 covers 15 residues. Germline V lookup: CDR1 DFQATT, CDR2 SNEGSKA (reference sequence). V was pared by 5 bases and J by 1 base, with 17 bases between. Time point: patch test 3, about 24 weeks after DPC sensitization. The sample's treatment: therapeutic diphenylcyclopropenone sensitization with weekly scalp DPC. Alopecia patients deemed DPC-suitable, aged 18 to 70, excluding pregnancy. Remarks on this clonotype: Its antigen remains unidentified.

The specimen was whole blood, collected in connection with sensitization to the hapten diphenylcyclopropenone (DPC). The chain joins TRBV20-1 to TRBJ2-5, with D perhaps given as TRBD1 or TRBD2 (5 bases each). The sequence was obtained from a woman aged 40-49 years with alopecia areata. Some clones in this sample may be carry-over from other donors' samples. CDR3 region: CSAPRGGHPQETQYF. The CDR3 nucleotides read TGCAGTGCTCCTCGCGGAGGACACCCCCAAGAGACCCAGTACTTC.